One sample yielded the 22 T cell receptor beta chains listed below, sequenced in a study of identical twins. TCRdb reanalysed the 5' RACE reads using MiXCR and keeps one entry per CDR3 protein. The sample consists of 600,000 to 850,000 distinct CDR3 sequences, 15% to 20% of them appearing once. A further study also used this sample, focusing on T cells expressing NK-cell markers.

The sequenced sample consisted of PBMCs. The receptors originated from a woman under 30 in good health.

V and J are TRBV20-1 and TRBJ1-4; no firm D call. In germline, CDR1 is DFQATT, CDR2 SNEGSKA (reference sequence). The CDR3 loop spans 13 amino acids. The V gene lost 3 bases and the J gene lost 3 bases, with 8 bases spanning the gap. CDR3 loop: CSASSPSNEKLFF. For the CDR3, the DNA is TGCAGTGCTAGTAGTCCCTCTAATGAAAAACTGTTTTTT.

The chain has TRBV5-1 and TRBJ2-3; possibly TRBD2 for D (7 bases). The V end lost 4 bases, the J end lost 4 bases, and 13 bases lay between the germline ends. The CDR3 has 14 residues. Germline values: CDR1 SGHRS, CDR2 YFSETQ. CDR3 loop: CASSPGEGADTQYF. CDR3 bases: TGCGCCAGCAGCCCAGGGGAGGGGGCAGATACGCAGTATTTT.

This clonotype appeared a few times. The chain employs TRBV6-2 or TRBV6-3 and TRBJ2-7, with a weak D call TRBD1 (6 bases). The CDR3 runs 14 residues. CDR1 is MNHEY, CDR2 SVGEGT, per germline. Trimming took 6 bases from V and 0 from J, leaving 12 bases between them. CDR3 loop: CASRRQESSYEQYF. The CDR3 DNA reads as TGTGCCAGCAGGCGACAGGAAAGCTCCTACGAGCAGTACTTC.

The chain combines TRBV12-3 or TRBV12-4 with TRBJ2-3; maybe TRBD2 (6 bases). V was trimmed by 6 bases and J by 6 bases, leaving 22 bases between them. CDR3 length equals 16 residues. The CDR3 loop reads CASSSPTRLVRDTQYF. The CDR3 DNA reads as TGTGCCAGCAGCTCACCGACTAGACTAGTCAGGGATACGCAGTATTTT.

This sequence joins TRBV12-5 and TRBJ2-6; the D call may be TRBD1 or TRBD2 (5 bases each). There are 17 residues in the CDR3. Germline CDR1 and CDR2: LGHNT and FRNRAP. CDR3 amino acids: CASLGRDADSGANVLTF. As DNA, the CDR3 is TGTGCCAGCTTGGGTCGGGACGCAGACTCTGGGGCCAACGTCCTGACTTTC.

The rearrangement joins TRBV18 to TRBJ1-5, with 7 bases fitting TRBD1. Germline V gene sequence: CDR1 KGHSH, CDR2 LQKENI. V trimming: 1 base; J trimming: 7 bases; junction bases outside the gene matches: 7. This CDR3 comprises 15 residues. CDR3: CASSPQGAGRQPQHF. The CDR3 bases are TGTGCCAGCTCACCACAGGGGGCAGGAAGGCAGCCCCAGCATTTT. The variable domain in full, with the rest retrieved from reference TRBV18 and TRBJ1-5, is NAGVMQNPRHLVRRRGQEARLRCSPMKGHSHVYWYRQLPEEGLKFMVYLQKENIIDESGMPKERFSAEFPKEGPSILRIQQVVRGDSAAYFCASSPQGAGRQPQHFGDGTRLSIL.

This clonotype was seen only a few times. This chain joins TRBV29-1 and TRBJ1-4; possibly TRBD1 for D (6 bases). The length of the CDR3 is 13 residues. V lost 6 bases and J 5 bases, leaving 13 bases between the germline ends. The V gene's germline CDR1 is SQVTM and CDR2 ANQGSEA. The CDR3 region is CSVSNTGNEKLFF. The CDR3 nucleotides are TGCAGCGTCTCCAACACAGGGAATGAAAAACTGTTTTTT.

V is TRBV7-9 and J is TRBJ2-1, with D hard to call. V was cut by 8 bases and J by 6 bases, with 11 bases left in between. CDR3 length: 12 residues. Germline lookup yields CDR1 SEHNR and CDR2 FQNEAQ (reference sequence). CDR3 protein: CASGEVSNEQFF. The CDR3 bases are TGTGCCAGCGGTGAGGTCTCCAATGAGCAGTTCTTC.

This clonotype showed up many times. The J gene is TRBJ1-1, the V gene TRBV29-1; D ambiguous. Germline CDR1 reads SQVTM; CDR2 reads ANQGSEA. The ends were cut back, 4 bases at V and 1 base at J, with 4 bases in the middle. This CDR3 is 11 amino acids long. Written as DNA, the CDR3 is TGCAGCGTTGTGTCGAACACTGAAGCTTTCTTT. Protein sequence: CSVVSNTEAFF.

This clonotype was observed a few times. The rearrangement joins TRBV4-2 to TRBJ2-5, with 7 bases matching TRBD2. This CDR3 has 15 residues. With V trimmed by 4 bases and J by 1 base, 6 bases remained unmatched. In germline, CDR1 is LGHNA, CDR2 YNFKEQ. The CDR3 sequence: CASSPGTTSQETQYF. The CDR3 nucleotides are TGTGCCAGCAGCCCGGGGACTACCTCCCAAGAGACCCAGTACTTC.

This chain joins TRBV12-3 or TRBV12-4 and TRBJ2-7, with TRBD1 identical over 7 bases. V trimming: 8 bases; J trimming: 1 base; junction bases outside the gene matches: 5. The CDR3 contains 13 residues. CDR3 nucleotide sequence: TGTGCCAGCGCAGACAGGGAATCCTACGAGCAGTACTTC. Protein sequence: CASADRESYEQYF.

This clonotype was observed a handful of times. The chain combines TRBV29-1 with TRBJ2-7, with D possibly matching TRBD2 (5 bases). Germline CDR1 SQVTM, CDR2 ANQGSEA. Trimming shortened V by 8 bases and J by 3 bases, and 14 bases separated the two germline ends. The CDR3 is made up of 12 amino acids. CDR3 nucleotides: TGCAGCCCGATGAGGGCCTACTACGAGCAGTACTTC. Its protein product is CSPMRAYYEQYF.

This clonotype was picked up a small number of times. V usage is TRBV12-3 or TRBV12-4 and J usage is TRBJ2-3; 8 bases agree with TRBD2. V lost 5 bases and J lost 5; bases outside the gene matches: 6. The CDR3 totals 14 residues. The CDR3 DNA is TGTGCCAGCAGTATTAGCGGGACGGGAGATACGCAGTATTTT. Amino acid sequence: CASSISGTGDTQYF.

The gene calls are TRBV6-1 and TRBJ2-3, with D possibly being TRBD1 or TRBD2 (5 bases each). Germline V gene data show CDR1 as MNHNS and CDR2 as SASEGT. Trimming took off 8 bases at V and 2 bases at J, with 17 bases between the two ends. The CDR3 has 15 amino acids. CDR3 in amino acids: CASGVMGPHTDTQYF. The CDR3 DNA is TGTGCCAGCGGAGTGATGGGACCTCACACAGATACGCAGTATTTT.

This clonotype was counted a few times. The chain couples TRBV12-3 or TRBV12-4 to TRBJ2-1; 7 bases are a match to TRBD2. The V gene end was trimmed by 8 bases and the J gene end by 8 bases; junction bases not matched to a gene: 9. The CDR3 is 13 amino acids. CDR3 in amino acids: CASFLPTSHEQFF. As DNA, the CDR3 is TGTGCCAGCTTCCTTCCGACTAGCCATGAGCAGTTCTTC.

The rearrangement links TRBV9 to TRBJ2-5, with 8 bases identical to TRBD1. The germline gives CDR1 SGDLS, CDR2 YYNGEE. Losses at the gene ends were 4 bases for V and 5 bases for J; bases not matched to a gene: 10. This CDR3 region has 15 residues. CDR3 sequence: CASSPGGAIVETQYF. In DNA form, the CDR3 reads TGTGCCAGCAGCCCAGGGGGCGCGATTGTGGAGACCCAGTACTTC.

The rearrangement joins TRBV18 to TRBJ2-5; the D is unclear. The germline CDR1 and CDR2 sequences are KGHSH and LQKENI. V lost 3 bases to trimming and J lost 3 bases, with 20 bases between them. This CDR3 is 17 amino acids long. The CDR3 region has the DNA TGTGCCAGCTCACCCACCAGCCGGGCCTATGGAGAAGAGACCCAGTACTTC. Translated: CASSPTSRAYGEETQYF.

CDR3 amino acids: CSAHRTSGGSHEQFF. The CDR3 DNA reads TGCAGTGCTCATAGGACTAGCGGAGGCTCCCATGAGCAGTTCTTC. The chain uses TRBV20-1 and TRBJ2-1; 10 bases match TRBD2. V lost 5 bases to trimming and J lost 8 bases; unmatched junction nucleotides: 12. This CDR3 is 15 amino acids long. The germline V gene encodes CDR1 DFQATT and CDR2 SNEGSKA (reference sequence).

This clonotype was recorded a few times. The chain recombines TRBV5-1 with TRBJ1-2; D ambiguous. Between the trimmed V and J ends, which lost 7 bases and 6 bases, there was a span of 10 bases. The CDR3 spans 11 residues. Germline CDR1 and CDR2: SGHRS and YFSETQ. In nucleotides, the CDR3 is TGCGCCAGCGTGGGGTTGGATGGCTACACCTTC. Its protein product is CASVGLDGYTF.

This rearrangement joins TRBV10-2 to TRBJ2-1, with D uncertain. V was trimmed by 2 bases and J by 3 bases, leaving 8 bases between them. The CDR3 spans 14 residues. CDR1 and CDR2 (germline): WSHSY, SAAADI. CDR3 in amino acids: CASSEPGGYNEQFF. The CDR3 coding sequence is TGCGCCAGCAGTGAGCCAGGCGGCTACAATGAGCAGTTCTTC.

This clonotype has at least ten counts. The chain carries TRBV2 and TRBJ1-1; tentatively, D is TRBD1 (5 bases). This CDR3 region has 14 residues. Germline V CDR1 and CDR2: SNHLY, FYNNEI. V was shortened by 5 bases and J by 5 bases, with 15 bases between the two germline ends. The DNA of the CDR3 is TGTGCCAGCAGTCCTACGGGGGGAGGTACTGAAGCTTTCTTT. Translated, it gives CASSPTGGGTEAFF.

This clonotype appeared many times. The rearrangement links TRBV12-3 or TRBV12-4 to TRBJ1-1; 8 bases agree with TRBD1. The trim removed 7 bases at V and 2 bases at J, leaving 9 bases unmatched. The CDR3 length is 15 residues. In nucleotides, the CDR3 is TGTGCCAGCATCCCTCCGGGGACAGGCAACACTGAAGCTTTCTTT. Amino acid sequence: CASIPPGTGNTEAFF.